This T cell receptor beta chain emerged from a study of blood T cell repertoires in COVID-19. Study summary: Whether acute or convalescent, the COVID-19 samples came from the United States, Italy and Spain. T cells, B-cell-depleted T cells, or PBMCs supplied cDNA or gDNA.

The CDR3 consists of 15 residues. After removal of 4 bases from V and 2 bases from J, the junction contained 3 bases not matched to a gene. The germline V gene encodes CDR1 MNHEY and CDR2 SMNVEV (reference sequence). Authors' data handling: Estimated nucleated cell counts came from reference gene primer amplification. Sequencing used immunoSEQ multiplex PCR; TCRdb keeps in-frame clones, though not all of them. V, J and clone size were drawn from that table, and D and trimming were deduced from the DNA. The top ten hold roughly 8.1% of the sample, which has over 85,000 clones, almost 90% seen once. The count of this clone is one.

Material: peripheral blood. The J gene is TRBJ2-1, the V gene TRBV27, with 9 bases lining up with TRBD1. The origin of this receptor is a woman aged 70-85 years with acute or convalescent COVID-19. The CDR3 sequence: CASSSHRGPYNEQFF. CDR3 nucleotide sequence: TGTGCCAGCAGTTCCCACAGGGGGCCCTACAATGAGCAGTTCTTC.